The clone carrying this T cell receptor (beta chain) has more than one count but fewer than ten. As yet, its antigen is unknown. These data come from a study of identical twins. Study-wide results and limits: An excess of low generation probability was shown by twin-shared out-of-frame alpha sequences. For cord blood, abundant beta clonotypes had fewer insertions, unlike memory repertoires, which showed none. There is a chance that invariant MAIT and iNKT cells partially muddied zero-insertion analyses.

The germline V gene encodes CDR1 LGHDT and CDR2 YNNKEL (reference sequence). The CDR3 has 13 residues. The V end lost 1 base, the J end lost 3 bases, and 6 bases lay between the germline ends. A universal primer site was created by template switching, with the cDNA bearing unique molecular identifiers. One entry per CDR3 protein results from TCRdb running MiXCR on the 5' RACE reads. The sample includes 1.5 million to 2 million distinct CDR3 sequences, under 35% seen only once; the top ten take about 0.3%. This chain links TRBV3-1 with TRBJ1-2; D not certain. The TCR comes from a newborn girl in good health. Sequenced input: cord blood. Here the CDR3 DNA reads TGTGCCAGCAGCCAAGCATGGTACTATGGCTACACCTTC. Its protein is CASSQAWYYGYTF.